The clone carrying this T cell receptor beta chain was found many times. In TCRdb, the 5' RACE reads were re-called with MiXCR into one record per CDR3 protein. Altogether around 130,000 distinct CDR3 sequences are present, approximately 6.8% being singletons, with the ten largest covering 12%. This entry is derived from a study of CD8 T cells in ankylosing spondylitis. Germline V gene sequence: CDR1 LNHDA, CDR2 SQIVND (reference sequence). V was pared by 7 bases and J by 1 base, with 19 bases between. The CDR3 spans 17 residues. The chain carries TRBV19 and TRBJ2-2; D is ambiguous. Source material: blood, either unsorted or a sorted T cell fraction (not recorded which). This TCR came from a male donor with ankylosing spondylitis or in good health (not recorded which). The CDR3 is CASTKHKMNKNTGELFF. The CDR3 bases are TGTGCCAGTACTAAACACAAAATGAACAAGAACACCGGGGAGCTGTTTTTT.